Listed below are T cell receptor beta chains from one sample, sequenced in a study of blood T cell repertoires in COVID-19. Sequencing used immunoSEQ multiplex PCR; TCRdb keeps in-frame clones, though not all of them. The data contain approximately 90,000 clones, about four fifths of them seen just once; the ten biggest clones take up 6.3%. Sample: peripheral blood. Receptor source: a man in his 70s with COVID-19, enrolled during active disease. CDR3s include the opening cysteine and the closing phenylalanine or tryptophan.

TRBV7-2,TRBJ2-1,CASSLDAGVRSNEQFF
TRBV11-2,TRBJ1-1,CASSSQGNTEAFF
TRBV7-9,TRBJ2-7,CASSETGGEQYF
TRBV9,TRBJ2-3,CASSLSGTRTDTQYF
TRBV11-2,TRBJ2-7,CASTLNYLNYYEQYF
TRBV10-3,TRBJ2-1,CAISELGTSGGYNEQFF
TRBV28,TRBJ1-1,CASRLHTEAFF
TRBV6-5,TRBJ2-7,CASSYHGVAGPYEQYF
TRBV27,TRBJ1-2,CASSPQGSSYGYTF
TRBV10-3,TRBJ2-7,CAIRPSGSDYEQYF
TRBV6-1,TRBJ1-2,CASSEAGRVGYGYTF
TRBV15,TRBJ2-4,CATSRNRQGNIQYF
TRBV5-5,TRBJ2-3,CASSLAATKLVDTQYF
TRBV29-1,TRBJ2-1,CSVDRQGRNEQFF
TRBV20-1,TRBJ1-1,CSARVQVEAFF
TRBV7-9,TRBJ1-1,CASSQRQGVNTEAFF
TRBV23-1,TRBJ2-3,CASSRTSGRARHTDTQYF
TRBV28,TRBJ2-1,CASRQRGLARTYNEQFF
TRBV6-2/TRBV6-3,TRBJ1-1,CASSLSPPMTAGTEAFF
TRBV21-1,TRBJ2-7,CASPSPGAYEQYF
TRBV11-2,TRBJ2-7,CASSSDRVSYEQYF
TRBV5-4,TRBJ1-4,CASSLAGAGDEKLFF
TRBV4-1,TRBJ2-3,CASSPSKLAGSTDTQYF
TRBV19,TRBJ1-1,CASSILSDTEAFF
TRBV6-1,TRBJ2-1,CASSEATSGGEQFF
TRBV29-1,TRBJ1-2,CSTGTDSYGYTF
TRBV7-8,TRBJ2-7,CASSRLGYEQYF
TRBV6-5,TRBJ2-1,CASMAERYYNEQFF
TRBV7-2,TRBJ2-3,CASSLMGLGTDTQYF
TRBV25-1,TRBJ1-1,CASSAQQGLNTEAFF
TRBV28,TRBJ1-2,CASSLWGEGYTF
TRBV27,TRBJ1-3,CASSPRAGFSGNTIYF
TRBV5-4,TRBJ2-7,CASSLTTSHEQYF
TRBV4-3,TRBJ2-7,CASSQAYLQTYEQYF
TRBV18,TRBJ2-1,CASSPPKGQGSNEQFF
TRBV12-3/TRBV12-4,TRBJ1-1,CASSRNMNTEAFF
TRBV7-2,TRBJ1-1,CASSLGPDSPRAFF
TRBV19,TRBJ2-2,CASSIDLAGGETGELFF
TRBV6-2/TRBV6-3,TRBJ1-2,CASSYVQYGYTF
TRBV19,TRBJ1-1,CASKSNRRNTEAFF
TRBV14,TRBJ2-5,CASSQAGGAETQYF
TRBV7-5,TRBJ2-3,CARSLASRQKNTQYF
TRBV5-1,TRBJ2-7,CASSLGSSSGRGEQYF
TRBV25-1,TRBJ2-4,CASSRGGVNIQYF
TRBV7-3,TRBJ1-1,CASSSGGTEAFF
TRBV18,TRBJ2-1,CASSPGRSAASYNEQFF
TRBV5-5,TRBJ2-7,CASSLRAGGQGYEQYF
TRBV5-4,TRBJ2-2,CASSLARGLKGGTGELFF
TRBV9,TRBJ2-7,CASSVDNANYEQYF
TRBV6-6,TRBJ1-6,CASSPRQSNSPLHF
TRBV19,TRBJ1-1,CASQAGQGVTEAFF
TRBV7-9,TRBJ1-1,CASSLQGTMNTEAFF
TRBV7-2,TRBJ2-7,CASSPTGRHEQYF
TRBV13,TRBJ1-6,CASSLEGRGTGGESYNSPLHF